This is a list of T cell receptor beta chains from one sample in a study of molecular identifiers for immune sequencing clone quantification. A single record per CDR3 protein comes from TCRdb applying MiXCR to the PCR reads. The sample lists about 70,000 distinct CDR3 sequences; around 18% were seen once. The sequencing sample was made of naive CD8+ T cells from blood, with Jurkat cell RNA spiked in. These receptors all stem from a human donor in good health. Some libraries in this study had Jurkat cell RNA spiked in. Each CDR3 is given with its conserved first and last residue. The order of the fields is V gene, CDR3 protein.

TRBV7-6 CASSLLPSGDTQYF
TRBV20-1 CSAVTIAAGQETQYF
TRBV5-8 CASRWSDSYYGYTF
TRBV19 CASSILGEGLNEQFF
TRBV11-2 CASSTTGTSDGDTQYF
TRBV11-3 CASSNRGQETQYF
TRBV7-8 CASRHPREGQPDTQYF
TRBV7-8 CASSPTPGHYEQYF
TRBV12-3/TRBV12-4 CASTQSWGAGENEQFF
TRBV20-1 CRARVVSGYEQYF
TRBV15 CATRQWDNSYEQYF
TRBV5-5 CASSFGTSWDTQYF
TRBV12-3/TRBV12-4 CASSSTGPGDEQYF
TRBV7-2 CASSPIAALLETQYF
TRBV24-1 CATSDLDSQETQYF
TRBV12-3/TRBV12-4 CASSSHPGQPYGYTF
TRBV5-1 CASSLYGSEAFF
TRBV6-2/TRBV6-3 CASEREGATGELFF
TRBV10-3 CAISETGLQKQFF
TRBV7-8 CASSPLGTGSYRETQYF
TRBV19 CASTPAGGLAEAFF
TRBV27 CASSPTSGGYEQYF
TRBV27 CASSIGTSGRFYNEQFF
TRBV5-6 CASSSGVKTGNTIYF
TRBV28 CASSLPGSGTDTQYF
TRBV6-6 CASSPDNPSLTGDEQYF
TRBV27 CASSPRAGLAADEQYF
TRBV29-1 CSVGQGETQYF
TRBV6-6 CASSYLGGYNERFF
TRBV7-9 CASSSPSTLSQETQYF
TRBV7-9 CASSFAAGEETQYF
TRBV27 CASSFGTSGNTDTQYF
TRBV11-2 CASSKVGLANNEQFF
TRBV27 CATRRGYTGELFF
TRBV27 CASKKGADLSYNSPLHF
TRBV20-1 CSARDFVRNEQFF
TRBV11-2 CASSSGYSDTQYF
TRBV13 CASSPSLAGGNTDTQYF
TRBV7-9 CASRSGSDNEQFF
TRBV7-9 CASQPGTGEFEQYF
TRBV5-4 CASSTEGLGANVLTF
TRBV29-1 CSVVFPEAYEQYF
TRBV6-2/TRBV6-3 CASTQLTGYEQYF
TRBV28 CASSPSLRIAEAFF
TRBV20-1 CSAKPPDRREQYF
TRBV18 CASSPQVSNQPQHF
TRBV5-6 CASSLTDNEQFF
TRBV4-2 CASSQERGKNAEAFF
TRBV25-1 CASSPGLAGYNEQFF
TRBV4-3 CASSQGGVGTGELFF
TRBV5-4 CASRNGLNTEAFF
TRBV6-5 CASSYEIAGNEQYF
TRBV28 CASSLTWGVTDTQYF
TRBV7-6 CASSFLPGEGGADTQYF
TRBV25-1 CASSGRDRDDEQYF
TRBV4-2 CASSQGDHSGANVLTF
TRBV6-1 CASSEAPGYFLFF
TRBV10-3 CAISELWQDGRGTQYF
TRBV27 CASSPFPGLKDTQYF
TRBV28 CASSWDRGVDEQYF